This TCR beta chain is from a study of regulatory and conventional T cells in RAG deficiency. Study results and limitations: Compared with controls, unique Treg TCR beta sequences dropped about 97-fold in Omenn syndrome and CID/AS. Shannon entropy fell and Simpson indices rose in RAG-deficient patients. Patient subsets had shorter CDR3s; Omenn Treg-Tconv overlap exceeded 75%.

The sorted conventional CD4+ T cells were CD25-low and CD127-high, with genomic DNA sequenced. Notes on this clone: Its specificity is not known.

Profiled with immunoSEQ multiplex PCR; TCRdb holds only in-frame clones, not every one. Of fewer than 30,000 clones in the sample, about 95% were seen once. Looked up from germline, CDR1 is SNHLY and CDR2 is FYNNEI. V was pared by 7 bases and J by 0 bases, with 17 bases between. The CDR3 has 16 residues. These sequences were also reported in another study, on regulatory T cells. Turning to that study: The PCR used 52 TRBV and 13 TRBJ primers. Skewed V and J usage and few unique V-J pairs marked patient repertoires, most in Tregs.

The source material was CD25- CD4+ T cells sorted from blood. The rearrangement links TRBV2 to TRBJ2-3; TRBD2 is a possible D gene (7 bases). This clonotype was obtained from a human donor in good health. The CDR3 DNA is TGTGCCAGCACCCGAGGGGGGGGAGAGAGCACAGATACGCAGTATTTT. As protein: CASTRGGGESTDTQYF.